A single sample gave rise to the 10 T cell receptor beta chains below, sequenced in a study of radiation and T cells in renal cell carcinoma. TCRdb's copy holds only in-frame clones and misses some; the assay was immunoSEQ multiplex PCR. This table has around 64,000 clones, about 83% appearing once. The sample's time point: blood 4 weeks post-SBRT, at nephrectomy. Noted treatment: 15 Gy SBRT to primary tumor, nephrectomy 4 weeks later. This sample comprised blood, obtained from a patient whose treatment included radiotherapy and nephrectomy. These receptors all come from a man in his sixties with renal cell carcinoma.

For the CDR3, the DNA is TGTGCCAGTAGTATCTCGACAGGGGGAATGGGTCAAGAGACCCAGTACTTC. The encoded protein is CASSISTGGMGQETQYF. This chain links TRBV19 with TRBJ2-5; the match to TRBD1 covers 9 bases. Germline assignment: CDR1 LNHDA and CDR2 SQIVND (reference sequence). CDR3 length: 17 amino acids. With V trimmed by 3 bases and J by 2 bases, 10 bases remained unmatched.

The rearrangement joins TRBV5-1 to TRBJ2-1; D unresolved. V was clipped by 0 bases and J by 9 bases, with 7 bases between them. Germline V gene lookup returns CDR1 SGHRS and CDR2 YFSETQ. The CDR3 loop spans 12 amino acids. The chain's CDR3 is CASSLEAREQFF. The CDR3 DNA sequence: TGCGCCAGCAGCTTGGAAGCGCGTGAGCAGTTCTTC. Variable domain in full (rest from reference TRBV5-1 and TRBJ2-1): KAGVTQTPRYLIKTRGQQVTLSCSPISGHRSVSWYQQTPGQGLQFLFEYFSETQRNKGNFPGRFSGRQFSNSRSEMNVSTLELGDSALYLCASSLEAREQFFGPGTRLTVL.

The chain links TRBV7-2 to TRBJ1-5, with a possible D match to TRBD1 (6 bases). The CDR3 spans 13 residues. The germline V gene has CDR1 SGHTA and CDR2 FQGNSA. V was cut by 1 base and J by 7 bases, with 8 bases left in between. This CDR3 is CASSLDRDQPQHF. As DNA, the CDR3 is TGTGCCAGCAGCTTAGACAGGGACCAGCCCCAGCATTTT.

V is TRBV14 and J is TRBJ2-3, with D unresolved. Germline CDR1 reads SGHDN; CDR2 reads FVKESK. Trimming pared 1 base from V and 4 bases from J, leaving 12 bases between. This CDR3 has 15 amino acids. CDR3 sequence: CASSQGLVEADTQYF. DNA of the CDR3: TGTGCCAGCAGCCAAGGATTGGTTGAAGCAGATACGCAGTATTTT. The full variable domain, completed using reference TRBV14 and TRBJ2-3, is EAGVTQFPSHSVIEKGQTVTLRCDPISGHDNLYWYRRVMGKEIKFLLHFVKESKQDESGMPNNRFLAERTGGTYSTLKVQPAELEDSGVYFCASSQGLVEADTQYFGPGTRLTVL.

The chain has TRBV9 and TRBJ2-5; D is possibly TRBD2 (6 bases). V was trimmed by 0 bases and J by 5 bases, leaving 14 bases between them. This CDR3 is built from 15 residues. CDR1 and CDR2 from the germline V gene are SGDLS and YYNGEE. The CDR3 DNA is TGTGCCAGCAGCGTAGTGGCTAGCGATCGGGAGACCCAGTACTTC. Translated: CASSVVASDRETQYF.

This chain joins TRBV5-1 and TRBJ2-2, with 8 bases matching TRBD1. Germline CDR1 and CDR2: SGHRS and YFSETQ. This CDR3 region has 15 residues. V gave up 4 bases and J gave up 2 bases; unmatched junction bases: 4. CDR3 sequence reads: CASSRTGQNTGELFF. The CDR3 region has the DNA TGCGCCAGCAGCCGGACAGGGCAAAACACCGGGGAGCTGTTTTTT.

The CDR3 DNA reads TGTGCCAGCAGCGTTGCCGGGGAGTTCCCAGATACGCAGTATTTT. Translated: CASSVAGEFPDTQYF. V is TRBV9 and J is TRBJ2-3; possibly TRBD2 for D (5 bases). V shed 2 bases and J shed 4 bases, with 14 bases lying between them. From germline, CDR1 is SGDLS and CDR2 YYNGEE. The length of the CDR3 is 15 residues.

The V call is TRBV5-5, the J call TRBJ1-2; D remains unclear. Trimming removed 0 bases from V and 2 bases from J, with 14 bases in between. CDR1 is SGHKS, CDR2 YYEKEE, per germline (reference sequence). The CDR3 consists of 16 residues. The CDR3 nucleotides read TGTGCCAGCAGCTTGGCGGCGGGTAGTTTAAACTATGGCTACACCTTC. This codes for CASSLAAGSLNYGYTF.

The gene calls are TRBV30 and TRBJ1-5; tentative D call: TRBD1 (5 bases). The CDR3 contains 14 residues. Trimming removed 7 bases from V and 4 bases from J, with 17 bases in between. In germline, CDR1 is GTSNPN, CDR2 SVGIG (reference sequence). This CDR3 reads CAFGPDSANQPQHF. For the CDR3, the DNA is TGTGCCTTCGGTCCCGACAGTGCAAATCAGCCCCAGCATTTT.

This chain links TRBV7-9 with TRBJ1-4; D call uncertain. The V end lost 0 bases, the J end lost 5 bases, and 10 bases lay between the germline ends. Germline V gene data show CDR1 as SEHNR and CDR2 as FQNEAQ (reference sequence). CDR3 length: 15 amino acids. DNA for the CDR3: TGTGCCAGCAGCTTAGCGTTTTTCGGCAATGAAAAACTGTTTTTT. It is translated as CASSLAFFGNEKLFF.